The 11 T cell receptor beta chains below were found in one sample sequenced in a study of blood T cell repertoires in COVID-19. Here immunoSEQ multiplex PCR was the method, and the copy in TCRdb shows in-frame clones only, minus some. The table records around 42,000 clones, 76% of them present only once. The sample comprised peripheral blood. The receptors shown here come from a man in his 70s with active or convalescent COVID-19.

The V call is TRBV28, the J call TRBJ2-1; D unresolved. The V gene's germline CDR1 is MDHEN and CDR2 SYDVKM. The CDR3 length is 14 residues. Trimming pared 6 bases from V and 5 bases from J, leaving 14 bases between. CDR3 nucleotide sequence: TGTGCCAGCAGCCCCCTAACCCCGGACAATGAGCAGTTCTTC. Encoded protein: CASSPLTPDNEQFF.

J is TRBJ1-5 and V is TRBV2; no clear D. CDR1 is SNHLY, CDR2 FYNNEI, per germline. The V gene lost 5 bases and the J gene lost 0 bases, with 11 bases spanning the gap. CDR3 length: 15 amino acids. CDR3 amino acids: CASSMLRNSNQPQHF. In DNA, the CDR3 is TGTGCCAGCAGTATGCTGAGAAATAGCAATCAGCCCCAGCATTTT.

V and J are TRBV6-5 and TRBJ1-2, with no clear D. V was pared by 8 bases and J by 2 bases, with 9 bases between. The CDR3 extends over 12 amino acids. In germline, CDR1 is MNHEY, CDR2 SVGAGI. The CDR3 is CASEGTNYGYTF. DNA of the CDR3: TGTGCCAGCGAGGGCACCAACTATGGCTACACCTTC.

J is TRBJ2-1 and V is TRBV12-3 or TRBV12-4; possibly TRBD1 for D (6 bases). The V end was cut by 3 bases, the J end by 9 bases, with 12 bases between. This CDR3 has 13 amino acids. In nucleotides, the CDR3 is TGTGCCAGCAGTTTTGCACAGGGTTCTGAGCAGTTCTTC. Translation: CASSFAQGSEQFF.

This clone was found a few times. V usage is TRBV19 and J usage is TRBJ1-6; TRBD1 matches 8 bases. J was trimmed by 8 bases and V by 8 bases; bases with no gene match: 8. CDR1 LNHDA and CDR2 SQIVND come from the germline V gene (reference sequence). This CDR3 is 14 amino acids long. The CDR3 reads CASRGQGGHSPLHF. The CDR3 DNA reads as TGTGCCAGTCGAGGACAGGGTGGGCATTCACCCCTCCACTTT. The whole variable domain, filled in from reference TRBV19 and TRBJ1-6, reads DGGITQSPKYLFRKEGQNVTLSCEQNLNHDAMYWYRQDPGQGLRLIYYSQIVNDFQKGDIAEGYSVSREKKESFPLTVTSAQKNPTAFYLCASRGQGGHSPLHFGNGTRLTVT.

CDR3 nucleotides: TGTGCCTGGAGGGGTGGGGCTAGCGGGGGAGAGACCCAGTACTTC. Translated: CAWRGGASGGETQYF. The V and J genes are TRBV30 and TRBJ2-5, with 10 bases fitting TRBD2. With V trimmed by 3 bases and J by 4 bases, 8 bases remained unmatched. Germline CDR1 GTSNPN, CDR2 SVGIG (reference sequence). CDR3 length: 15 amino acids. The variable domain in full, completed from reference TRBV30 and TRBJ2-5, reads SQTIHQWPATLVQPVGSPLSLECTVEGTSNPNLYWYRQAAGRGLQLLFYSVGIGQISSEVPQNLSASRPQDRQFILSSKKLLLSDSGFYLCAWRGGASGGETQYFGPGTRLLVL.

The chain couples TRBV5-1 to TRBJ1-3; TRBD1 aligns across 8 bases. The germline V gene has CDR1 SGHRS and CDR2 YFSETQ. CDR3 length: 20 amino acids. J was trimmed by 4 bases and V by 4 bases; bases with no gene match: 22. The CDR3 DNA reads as TGCGCCAGCAGCACATCTCCGGGACAGGACTTGAAGGGTGCCGGAAACACCATATATTTT. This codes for CASSTSPGQDLKGAGNTIYF.

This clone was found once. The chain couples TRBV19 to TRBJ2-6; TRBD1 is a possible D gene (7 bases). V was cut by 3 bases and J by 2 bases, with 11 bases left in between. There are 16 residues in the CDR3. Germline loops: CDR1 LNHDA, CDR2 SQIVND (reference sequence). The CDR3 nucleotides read TGTGCCAGTAGTATCCAGGGGGGAGCTGGGGCCAACGTCCTGACTTTC. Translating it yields CASSIQGGAGANVLTF.

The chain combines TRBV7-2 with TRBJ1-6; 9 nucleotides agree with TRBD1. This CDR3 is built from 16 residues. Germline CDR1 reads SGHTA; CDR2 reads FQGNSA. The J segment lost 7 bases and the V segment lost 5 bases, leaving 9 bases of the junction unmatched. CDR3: CASSNRGREPNSPLHF. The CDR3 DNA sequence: TGTGCCAGCAGCAACAGGGGGCGCGAGCCCAATTCACCCCTCCACTTT.

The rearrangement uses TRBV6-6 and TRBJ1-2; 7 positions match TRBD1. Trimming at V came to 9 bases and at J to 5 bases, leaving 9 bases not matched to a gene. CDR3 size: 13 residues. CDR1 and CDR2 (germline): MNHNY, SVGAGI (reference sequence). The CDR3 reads CASTDRSLYGYTF. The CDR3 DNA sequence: TGTGCCAGTACGGACAGGAGTTTATATGGCTACACCTTC.

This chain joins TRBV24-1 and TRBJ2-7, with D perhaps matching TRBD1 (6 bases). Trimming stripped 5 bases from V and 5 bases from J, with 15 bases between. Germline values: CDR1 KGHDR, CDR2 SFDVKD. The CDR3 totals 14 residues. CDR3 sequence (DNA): TGTGCCACCAGTGCCTCCGGACAGTGGCACGAGCAGTACTTC. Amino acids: CATSASGQWHEQYF.